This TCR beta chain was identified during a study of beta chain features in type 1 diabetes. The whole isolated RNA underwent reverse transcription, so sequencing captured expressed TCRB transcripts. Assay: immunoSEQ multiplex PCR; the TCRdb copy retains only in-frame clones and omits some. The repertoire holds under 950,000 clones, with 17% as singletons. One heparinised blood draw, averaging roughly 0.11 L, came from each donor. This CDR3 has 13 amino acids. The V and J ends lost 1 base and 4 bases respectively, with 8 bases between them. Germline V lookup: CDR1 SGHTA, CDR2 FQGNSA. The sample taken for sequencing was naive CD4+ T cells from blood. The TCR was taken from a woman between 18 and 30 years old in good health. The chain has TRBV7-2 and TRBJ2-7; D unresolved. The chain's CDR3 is CASSLGVEYEQYF. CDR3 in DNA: TGTGCCAGCAGCTTAGGGGTGGAGTACGAGCAGTACTTC.